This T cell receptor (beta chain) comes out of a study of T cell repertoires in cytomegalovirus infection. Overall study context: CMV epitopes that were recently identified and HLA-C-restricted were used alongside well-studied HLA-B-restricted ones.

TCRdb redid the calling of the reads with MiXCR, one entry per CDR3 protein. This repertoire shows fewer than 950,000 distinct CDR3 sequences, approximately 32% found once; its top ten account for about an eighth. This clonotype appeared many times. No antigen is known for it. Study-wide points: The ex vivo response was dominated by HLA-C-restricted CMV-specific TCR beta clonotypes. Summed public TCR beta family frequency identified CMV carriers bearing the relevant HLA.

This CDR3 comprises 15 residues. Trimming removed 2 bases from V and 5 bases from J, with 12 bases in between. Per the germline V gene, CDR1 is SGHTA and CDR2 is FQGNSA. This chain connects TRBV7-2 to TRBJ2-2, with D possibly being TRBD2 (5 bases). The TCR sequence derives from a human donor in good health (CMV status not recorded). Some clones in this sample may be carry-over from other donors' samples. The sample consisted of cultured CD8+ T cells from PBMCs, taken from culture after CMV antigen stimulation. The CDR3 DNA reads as TGTGCCAGCAGCTTATCGTTCACGGGGACCGGGGAGCTGTTTTTT. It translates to CASSLSFTGTGELFF.